Listed here are 10 T cell receptor beta chains from one sample, sequenced in a study of cytomegalovirus exposure and HLA in healthy donors. Primers: 60 Vbeta forward and 13 Jbeta reverse. Measured with immunoSEQ multiplex PCR; TCRdb has only the in-frame clones, and not every one. The table lists 200,000 or so clones, approximately 78% of them singletons. Sequencing input: PBMCs. These receptors were obtained from a man between 25 and 39 years old in good health and CMV-seronegative.

Remarks on this clone: Compared with germline, one end of the junction differs, possibly owing to a read error. CDR3 bases: TGCGCCAGCAGCCCACTTTCTAGCCACGAGCAGTGCTTC. This codes for CASSPLSSHEQCF. The chain recombines TRBV4-1 with TRBJ2-7, with a tentative D call TRBD2 (5 bases). The CDR3 loop spans 13 amino acids. The germline gives CDR1 MGHRA, CDR2 YSYEKL.

J is TRBJ1-5 and V is TRBV27; D ambiguous. The CDR3 covers 14 residues. Trimming pared 5 bases from V and 7 bases from J, leaving 15 bases between. CDR1 is MNHEY and CDR2 is SMNVEV in the germline V gene (reference sequence). The CDR3 DNA reads as TGTGCCAGCAGTAATGGCGGGGTAGACCAGCCCCAGCATTTT. Translation: CASSNGGVDQPQHF.

This clone appeared a single time. The V gene is TRBV2, the J gene TRBJ2-1; 9 bases are a match to TRBD1. The V gene end was trimmed by 3 bases and the J gene end by 3 bases; junction bases not matched to a gene: 6. The CDR3 contains 16 residues. Germline V gene sequence: CDR1 SNHLY, CDR2 FYNNEI. This CDR3 reads CASSDGPGQGYNEQFF. CDR3 DNA: TGTGCCAGCAGTGATGGTCCGGGACAGGGCTACAATGAGCAGTTCTTC.

A single count supports this clone. V usage is TRBV7-2 and J usage is TRBJ2-5, with TRBD2 matching over 9 bases. The V gene's germline CDR1 is SGHTA and CDR2 FQGNSA. The V and J ends lost 2 bases and 2 bases, in that order; junction bases with no gene match: 6. This CDR3 contains 16 residues. CDR3 amino acids: CASSLQSGGFQETQYF. The CDR3 region has the DNA TGTGCCAGCAGCTTACAAAGCGGGGGGTTTCAAGAGACCCAGTACTTC. Supplemented by reference TRBV7-2 and TRBJ2-5, the full variable domain reads GAGVSQSPSNKVTEKGKDVELRCDPISGHTALYWYRQSLGQGLEFLIYFQGNSAPDKSGLPSDRFSAERTGGSVSTLTIQRTQQEDSAVYLCASSLQSGGFQETQYFGPGTRLLVL.

The CDR3 coding sequence is TGTGCCAGCAGTTGGGGGGGCGTAGGGGAGCTGTTTTTT. This encodes CASSWGGVGELFF. The rearrangement uses TRBV5-4 and TRBJ2-2, with D perhaps TRBD2 (7 bases). CDR3 size: 13 residues. V gave up 5 bases and J gave up 8 bases, with 13 bases separating them. Germline values: CDR1 SGHNT, CDR2 YYREEE (reference sequence).

This sequence joins TRBV6-1 and TRBJ1-1; possibly TRBD1 for D (6 bases). V was pared by 4 bases and J by 3 bases, with 12 bases between. The CDR3 is 14 amino acids. Germline assignment: CDR1 MNHNS and CDR2 SASEGT. The CDR3, as DNA: TGTGCCAGCAGTGTCTACAGGGAAGACACTGAAGCTTTCTTT. Translation gives CASSVYREDTEAFF.

The count of this clone is one. The V and J genes are TRBV10-3 and TRBJ2-5, with 10 bases fitting TRBD2. This CDR3 is built from 14 residues. J lost 1 base, V lost 5 bases, and 1 base had no gene match. The germline gives CDR1 ENHRY, CDR2 SYGVKD. CDR3 loop: CAISLAGGQETQYF. The DNA for the CDR3 is TGTGCCATCAGTTTAGCGGGGGGCCAAGAGACCCAGTACTTC.

The chain employs TRBV28 and TRBJ2-7; 7 bases are shared with TRBD1. Germline CDR1 MDHEN, CDR2 SYDVKM. Unmatched junction bases numbered 7, after V lost 8 bases and J lost 3 bases. The CDR3 spans 13 residues. DNA of the CDR3: TGTGCCAGCGTACTCCGGGACAGCTACGAGCAGTACTTC. It encodes CASVLRDSYEQYF.

V is TRBV14 and J is TRBJ2-5; a possible D gene is TRBD1 (5 bases). The CDR3 loop spans 14 amino acids. Trimming removed 4 bases from V and 0 bases from J, with 9 bases in between. CDR1 SGHDN and CDR2 FVKESK come from the germline V gene. DNA of the CDR3: TGTGCCAGCAGCCCAAGGGGATACCAAGAGACCCAGTACTTC. It yields the protein CASSPRGYQETQYF.

The CDR3 spells CASSYSRGQGGSPLHF. As DNA, the CDR3 is TGTGCCAGCAGTTACTCTCGGGGACAGGGTGGTTCACCCCTCCACTTT. The chain recombines TRBV6-5 with TRBJ1-6, with 9 bases matching TRBD1. The germline V gene encodes CDR1 MNHEY and CDR2 SVGAGI. V was pared by 0 bases and J by 9 bases, with 6 bases of the junction left unmatched. CDR3 length: 16 amino acids.